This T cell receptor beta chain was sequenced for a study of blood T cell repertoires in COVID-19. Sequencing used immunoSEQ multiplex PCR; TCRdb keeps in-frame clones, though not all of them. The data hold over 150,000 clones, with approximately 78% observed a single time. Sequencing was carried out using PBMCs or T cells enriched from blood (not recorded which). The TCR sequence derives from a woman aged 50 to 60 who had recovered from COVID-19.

Here the CDR3 DNA reads TGTGCCAGCAGCCAATCAGGGCAGTTCTCTGGAAACACCATATATTTT. As protein: CASSQSGQFSGNTIYF. The chain carries TRBV4-2 and TRBJ1-3, with a tentative D call TRBD1 (5 bases). V gave up 2 bases and J gave up 0 bases, with 11 bases separating them. Germline V CDR1 and CDR2: LGHNA, YNFKEQ. The CDR3 has 16 amino acids.